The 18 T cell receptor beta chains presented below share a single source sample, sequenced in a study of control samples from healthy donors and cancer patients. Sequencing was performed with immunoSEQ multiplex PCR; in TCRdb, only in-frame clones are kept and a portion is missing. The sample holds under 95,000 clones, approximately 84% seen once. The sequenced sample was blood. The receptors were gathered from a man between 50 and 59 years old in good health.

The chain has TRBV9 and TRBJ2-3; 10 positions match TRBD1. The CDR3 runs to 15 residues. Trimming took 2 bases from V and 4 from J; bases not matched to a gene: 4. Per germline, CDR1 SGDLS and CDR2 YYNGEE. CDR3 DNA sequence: TGTGCCAGCAGCGTCAGACAGGGGGCATCAGATACGCAGTATTTT. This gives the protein CASSVRQGASDTQYF. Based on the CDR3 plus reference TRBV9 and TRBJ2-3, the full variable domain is DSGVTQTPKHLITATGQRVTLRCSPRSGDLSVYWYQQSLDQGLQFLIQYYNGEERAKGNILERFSAQQFPDLHSELNLSSLELGDSALYFCASSVRQGASDTQYFGPGTRLTVL.

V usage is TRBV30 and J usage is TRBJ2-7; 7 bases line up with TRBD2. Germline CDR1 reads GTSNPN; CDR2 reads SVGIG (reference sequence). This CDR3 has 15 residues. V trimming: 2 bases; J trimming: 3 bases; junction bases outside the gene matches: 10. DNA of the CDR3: TGTGCCTGGAGTCCGGGACTAACTATCGACTACGAGCAGTACTTC. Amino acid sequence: CAWSPGLTIDYEQYF. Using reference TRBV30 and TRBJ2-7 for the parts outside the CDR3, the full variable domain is SQTIHQWPATLVQPVGSPLSLECTVEGTSNPNLYWYRQAAGRGLQLLFYSVGIGQISSEVPQNLSASRPQDRQFILSSKKLLLSDSGFYLCAWSPGLTIDYEQYFGPGTRLTVT.

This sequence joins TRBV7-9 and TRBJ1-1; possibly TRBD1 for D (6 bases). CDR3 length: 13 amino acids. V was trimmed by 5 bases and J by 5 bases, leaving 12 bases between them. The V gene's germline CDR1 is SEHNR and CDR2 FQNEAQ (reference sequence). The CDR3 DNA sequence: TGTGCCAGCAGCATAATGCAGGGGACTGAAGCTTTCTTT. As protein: CASSIMQGTEAFF.

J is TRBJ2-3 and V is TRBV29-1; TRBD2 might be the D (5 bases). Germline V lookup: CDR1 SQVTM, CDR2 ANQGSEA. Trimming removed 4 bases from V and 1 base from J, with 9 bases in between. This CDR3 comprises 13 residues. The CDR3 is CSVGGAGTDTQYF. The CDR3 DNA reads TGCAGCGTTGGGGGAGCTGGCACAGATACGCAGTATTTT.

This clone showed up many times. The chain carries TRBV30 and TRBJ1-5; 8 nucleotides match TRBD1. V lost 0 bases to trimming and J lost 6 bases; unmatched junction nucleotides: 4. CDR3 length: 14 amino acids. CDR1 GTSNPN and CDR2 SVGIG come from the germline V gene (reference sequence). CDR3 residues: CAWSVQGGGQPQHF. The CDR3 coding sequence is TGTGCCTGGAGTGTACAGGGGGGCGGTCAGCCCCAGCATTTT.

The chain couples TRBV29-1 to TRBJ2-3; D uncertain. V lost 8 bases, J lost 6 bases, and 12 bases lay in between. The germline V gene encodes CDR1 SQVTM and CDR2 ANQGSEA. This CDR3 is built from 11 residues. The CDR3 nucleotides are TGCAGCCTAGGTCACGGGGATACGCAGTATTTT. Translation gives CSLGHGDTQYF.

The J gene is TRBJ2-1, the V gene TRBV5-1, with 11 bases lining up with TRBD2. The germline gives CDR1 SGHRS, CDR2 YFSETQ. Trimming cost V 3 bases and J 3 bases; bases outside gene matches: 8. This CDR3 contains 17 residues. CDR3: CASSSDRGLADYNEQFF. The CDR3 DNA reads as TGCGCCAGCAGCTCGGACCGGGGACTAGCGGACTACAATGAGCAGTTCTTC.

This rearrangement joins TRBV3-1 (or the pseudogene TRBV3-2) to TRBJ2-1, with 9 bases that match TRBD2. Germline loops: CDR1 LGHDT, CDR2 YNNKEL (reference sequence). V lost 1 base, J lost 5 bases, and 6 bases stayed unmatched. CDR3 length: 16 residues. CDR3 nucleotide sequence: TGTGCCAGCAGCCAAGGGCAGGGCGGGAGGGACAATGAGCAGTTCTTC. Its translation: CASSQGQGGRDNEQFF.

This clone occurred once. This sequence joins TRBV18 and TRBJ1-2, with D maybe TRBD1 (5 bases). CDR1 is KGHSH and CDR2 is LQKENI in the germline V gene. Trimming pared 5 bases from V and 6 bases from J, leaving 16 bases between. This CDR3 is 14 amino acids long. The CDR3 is CASSTFGAADGYTF. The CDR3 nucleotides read TGTGCCAGCTCAACTTTCGGGGCGGCCGATGGCTACACCTTC.

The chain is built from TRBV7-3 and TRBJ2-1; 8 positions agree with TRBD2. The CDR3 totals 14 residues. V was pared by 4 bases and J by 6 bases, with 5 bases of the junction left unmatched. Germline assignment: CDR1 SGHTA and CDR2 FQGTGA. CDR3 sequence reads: CASSSQGTSNEQFF. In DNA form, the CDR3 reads TGTGCCAGCAGCTCGCAGGGGACTAGCAATGAGCAGTTCTTC.

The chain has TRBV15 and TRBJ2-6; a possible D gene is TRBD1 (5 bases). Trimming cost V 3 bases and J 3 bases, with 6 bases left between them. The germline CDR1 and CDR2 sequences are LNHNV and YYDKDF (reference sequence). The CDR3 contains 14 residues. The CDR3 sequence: CATSSRGGANVLTF. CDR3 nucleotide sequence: TGTGCCACCAGCAGTAGGGGTGGGGCCAACGTCCTGACTTTC.

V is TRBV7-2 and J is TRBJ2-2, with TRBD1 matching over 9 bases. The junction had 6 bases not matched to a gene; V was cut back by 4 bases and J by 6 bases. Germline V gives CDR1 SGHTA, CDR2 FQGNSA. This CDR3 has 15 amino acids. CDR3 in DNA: TGTGCCAGCAGCTCGTACCGGGACAGGGCCGGGGAGCTGTTTTTT. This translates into CASSSYRDRAGELFF.

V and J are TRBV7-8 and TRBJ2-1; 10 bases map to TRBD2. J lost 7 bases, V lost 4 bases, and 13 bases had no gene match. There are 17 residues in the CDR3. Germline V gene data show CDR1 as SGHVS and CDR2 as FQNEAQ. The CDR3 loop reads CASSSYNSGRTLNEQFF. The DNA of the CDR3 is TGTGCCAGCAGCTCATACAATAGCGGGAGGACGTTGAATGAGCAGTTCTTC.

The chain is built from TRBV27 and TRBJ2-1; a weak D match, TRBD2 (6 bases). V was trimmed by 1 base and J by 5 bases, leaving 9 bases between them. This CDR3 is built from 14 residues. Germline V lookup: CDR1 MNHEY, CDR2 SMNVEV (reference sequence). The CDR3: CASSLLGTDNEQFF. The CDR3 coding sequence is TGTGCCAGCAGTTTATTGGGGACTGACAATGAGCAGTTCTTC.

This chain's CDR3 is CASSPGTGYTEAFF. The CDR3 bases are TGTGCCAGCAGCCCTGGGACAGGGTACACTGAAGCTTTCTTT. V is TRBV7-6 and J is TRBJ1-1; 9 positions agree with TRBD1. Unmatched junction bases numbered 4, after V lost 5 bases and J lost 3 bases. Per germline, CDR1 SGHVS and CDR2 FNYEAQ. The CDR3 is 14 residues long.

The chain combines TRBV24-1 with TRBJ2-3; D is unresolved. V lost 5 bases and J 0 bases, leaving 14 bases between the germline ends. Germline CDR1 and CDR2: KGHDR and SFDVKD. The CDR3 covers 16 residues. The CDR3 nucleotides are TGTGCCACCAGTGGTCGGAAGCAACCTAGCACAGATACGCAGTATTTT. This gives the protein CATSGRKQPSTDTQYF.

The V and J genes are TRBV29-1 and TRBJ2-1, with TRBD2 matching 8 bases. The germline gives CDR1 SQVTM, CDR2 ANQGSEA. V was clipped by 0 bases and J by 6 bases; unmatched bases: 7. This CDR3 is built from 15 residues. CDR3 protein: CSVEDVSGRRNEQFF. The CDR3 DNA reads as TGCAGCGTTGAAGACGTGAGCGGGAGACGCAATGAGCAGTTCTTC.

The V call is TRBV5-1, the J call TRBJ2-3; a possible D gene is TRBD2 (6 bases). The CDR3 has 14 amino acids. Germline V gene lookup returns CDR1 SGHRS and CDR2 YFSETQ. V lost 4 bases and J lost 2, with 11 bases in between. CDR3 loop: CASSLEGPTDTQYF. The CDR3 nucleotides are TGCGCCAGCAGCCTGGAGGGTCCCACAGATACGCAGTATTTT.